A selection of T cell receptor beta chains follows, all from one sample in a study of response to subunit inactivated influenza vaccine. Via MiXCR, TCRdb re-called the RT-PCR reads, giving one row per CDR3 protein. This table has a few hundred thousand distinct CDR3 sequences, around 13% appearing once. Sequenced here: PBMCs from blood, sampled about 13 days after vaccination. The receptors stem from a man in his fifties who received an inactivated influenza vaccine. CDR3s leave out the opening cysteine and the closing phenylalanine or tryptophan. Fields, in order: J gene, CDR3 length, V gene, clone size, CDR3 protein. The size entry is marked missing in some rows and otherwise reads once, few, many or a size class.

TRBJ2-2 13 TRBV7-9 . ASSGQGRPTGELF
TRBJ2-7 13 TRBV7-2 few ASSLGLAVSYEQY
TRBJ1-3 9 TRBV29-1 few SVGSGNTIY
TRBJ2-5 12 TRBV4-3 many ASSQMSGQETQY
TRBJ2-7 12 TRBV20-1 many SALAGGPKDLRY
TRBJ2-7 12 TRBV5-1 . ASSLVSGPYEQY
TRBJ1-2 14 TRBV10-3 few AIKKDGGNGVYGYT
TRBJ2-5 12 TRBV7-2 few ASRRQGLRETQY
TRBJ2-5 14 TRBV9 many ASSSFLTTPQETQY
TRBJ2-5 11 TRBV10-3 few AAGASGQETQY
TRBJ2-1 10 TRBV12-3/TRBV12-4 few ASSFGVREQF
TRBJ1-6 12 TRBV28 . ASSTRQGNSPLH
TRBJ1-3 12 TRBV29-1 few SVRGQSSGNTIY
TRBJ2-1 11 TRBV12-3/TRBV12-4 few ASSLALGAEQF